The TCR beta chain under discussion was sequenced for a study of T cell responses to AZD1222 COVID-19 vaccine. Sequenced by immunoSEQ multiplex PCR; TCRdb stores in-frame clones only, minus some. The table shows approximately 150,000 clones, with over 80% occurring only once. With 5 bases clipped from V and 4 bases from J, the junction kept 6 bases outside the gene matches. CDR1 and CDR2 (germline): LNHDA, SQIVND (reference sequence). This CDR3 contains 14 residues. Here the sequenced sample was peripheral blood, taken 28 days after the second dose of the MenACWY control vaccine. The rearrangement uses TRBV19 and TRBJ1-1; 8 nucleotides line up with TRBD1. The TCR comes from an adult who received the MenACWY meningococcal vaccine as a control. The CDR3 here is CASSGQGGSTEAFF. DNA for the CDR3: TGTGCCAGTAGTGGACAGGGCGGGAGCACTGAAGCTTTCTTT.